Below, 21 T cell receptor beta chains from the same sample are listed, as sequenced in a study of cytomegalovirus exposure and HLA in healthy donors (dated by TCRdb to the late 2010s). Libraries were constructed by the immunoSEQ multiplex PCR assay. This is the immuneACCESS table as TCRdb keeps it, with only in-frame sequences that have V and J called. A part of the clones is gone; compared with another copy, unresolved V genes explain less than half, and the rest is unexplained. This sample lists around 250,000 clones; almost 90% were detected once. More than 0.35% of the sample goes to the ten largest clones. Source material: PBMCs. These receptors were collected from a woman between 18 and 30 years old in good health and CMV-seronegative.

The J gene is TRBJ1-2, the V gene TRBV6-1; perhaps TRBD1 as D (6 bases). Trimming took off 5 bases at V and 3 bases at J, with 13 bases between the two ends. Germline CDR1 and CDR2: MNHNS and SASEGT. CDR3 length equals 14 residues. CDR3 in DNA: TGTGCCAGCAGTAGAGCAGGGGTTGACTATGGCTACACCTTC. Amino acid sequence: CASSRAGVDYGYTF.

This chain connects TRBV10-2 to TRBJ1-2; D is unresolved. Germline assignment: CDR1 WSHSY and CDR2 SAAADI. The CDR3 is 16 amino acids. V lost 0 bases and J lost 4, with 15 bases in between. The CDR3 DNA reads TGCGCCAGCAGTGAGTCGATTTACAGCCCGATCTATGGCTACACCTTC. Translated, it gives CASSESIYSPIYGYTF.

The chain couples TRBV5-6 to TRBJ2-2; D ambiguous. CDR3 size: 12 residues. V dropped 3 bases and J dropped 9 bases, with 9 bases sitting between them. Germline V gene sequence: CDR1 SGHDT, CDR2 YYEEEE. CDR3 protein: CASSSVVRELFF. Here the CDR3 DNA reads TGTGCCAGCAGCTCGGTTGTCCGGGAGCTGTTTTTT. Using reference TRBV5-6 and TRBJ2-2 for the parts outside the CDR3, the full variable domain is DAGVTQSPTHLIKTRGQQVTLRCSPKSGHDTVSWYQQALGQGPQFIFQYYEEEERQRGNFPDRFSGHQFPNYSSELNVNALLLGDSALYLCASSSVVRELFFGEGSRLTVL.

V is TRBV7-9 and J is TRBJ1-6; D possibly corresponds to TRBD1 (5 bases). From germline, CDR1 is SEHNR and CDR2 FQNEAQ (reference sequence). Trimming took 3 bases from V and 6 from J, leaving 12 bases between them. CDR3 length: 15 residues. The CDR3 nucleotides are TGTGCCAGCAGCTTGTTTGACAGCAGTAATTCACCCCTCCACTTT. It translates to CASSLFDSSNSPLHF.

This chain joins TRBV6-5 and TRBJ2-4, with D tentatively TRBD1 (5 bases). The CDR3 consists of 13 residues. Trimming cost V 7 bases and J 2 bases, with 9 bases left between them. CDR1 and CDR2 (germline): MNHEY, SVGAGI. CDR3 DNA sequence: TGTGCCAGCATGCAGGGTACCAAAAACATTCAGTACTTC. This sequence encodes CASMQGTKNIQYF.

In DNA, the CDR3 is TGTGCCAGCAGCTTCCCGGTTACTCCGACAGGCCACTTTAACTATGGCTACACCTTC. Residues: CASSFPVTPTGHFNYGYTF. The chain combines TRBV7-9 with TRBJ1-2, with a weak D call TRBD1 (6 bases). The CDR3 extends over 19 amino acids. Trimming shortened V by 3 bases and J by 1 base, and 24 bases separated the two germline ends. Per the germline V gene, CDR1 is SEHNR and CDR2 is FQNEAQ (reference sequence). The variable domain in full, with the rest retrieved from reference TRBV7-9 and TRBJ1-2, is DTGVSQNPRHKITKRGQNVTFRCDPISEHNRLYWYRQTLGQGPEFLTYFQNEAQLEKSRLLSDRFSAERPKGSFSTLEIQRTEQGDSAMYLCASSFPVTPTGHFNYGYTFGSGTRLTVV.

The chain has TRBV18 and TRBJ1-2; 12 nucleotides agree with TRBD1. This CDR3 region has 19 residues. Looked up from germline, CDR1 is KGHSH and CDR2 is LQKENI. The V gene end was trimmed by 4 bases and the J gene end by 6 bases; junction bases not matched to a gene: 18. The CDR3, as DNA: TGTGCCAGCTCACAATCGATAAGCGGGACAGGGGGCGCGAGGGATGGCTACACCTTC. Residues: CASSQSISGTGGARDGYTF.

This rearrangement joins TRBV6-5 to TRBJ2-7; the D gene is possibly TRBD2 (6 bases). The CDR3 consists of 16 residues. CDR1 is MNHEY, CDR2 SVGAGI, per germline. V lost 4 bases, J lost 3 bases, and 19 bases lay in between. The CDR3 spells CASSSIGGSRYYEQYF. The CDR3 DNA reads TGTGCCAGCAGTTCGATTGGAGGGTCCCGATACTACGAGCAGTACTTC.

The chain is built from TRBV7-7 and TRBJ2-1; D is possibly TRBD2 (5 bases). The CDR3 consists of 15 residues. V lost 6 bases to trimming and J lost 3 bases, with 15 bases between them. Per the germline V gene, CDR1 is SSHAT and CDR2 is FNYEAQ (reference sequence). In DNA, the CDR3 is TGTGCCAGCAGTCAAGATTCGGACTTCTACAATGAGCAGTTCTTC. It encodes CASSQDSDFYNEQFF.

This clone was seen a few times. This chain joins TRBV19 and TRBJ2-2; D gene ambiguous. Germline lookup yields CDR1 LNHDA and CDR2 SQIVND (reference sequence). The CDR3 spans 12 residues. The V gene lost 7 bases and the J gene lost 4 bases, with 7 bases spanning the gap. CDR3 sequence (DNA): TGTGCCAGTATGAAGAGCACCGGGGAGCTGTTTTTT. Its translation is CASMKSTGELFF.

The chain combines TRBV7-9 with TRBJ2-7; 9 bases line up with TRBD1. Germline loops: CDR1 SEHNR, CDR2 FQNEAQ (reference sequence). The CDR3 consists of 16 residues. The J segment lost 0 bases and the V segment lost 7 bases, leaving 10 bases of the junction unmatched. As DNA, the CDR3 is TGTGCCAGCACGGGGACAGGGATGCCCGCCTCCTACGAGCAGTACTTC. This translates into CASTGTGMPASYEQYF.

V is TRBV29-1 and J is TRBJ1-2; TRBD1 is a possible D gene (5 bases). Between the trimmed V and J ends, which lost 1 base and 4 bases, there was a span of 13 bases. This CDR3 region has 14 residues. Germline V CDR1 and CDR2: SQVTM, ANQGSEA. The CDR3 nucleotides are TGCAGCGTTGAAGCCCGGGGGACGAGCTATGGCTACACCTTC. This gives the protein CSVEARGTSYGYTF.

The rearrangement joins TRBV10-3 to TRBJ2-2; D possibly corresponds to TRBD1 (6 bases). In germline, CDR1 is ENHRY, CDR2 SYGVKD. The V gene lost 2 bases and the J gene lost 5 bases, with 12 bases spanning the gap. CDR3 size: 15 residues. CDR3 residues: CAISEHKGGTGELFF. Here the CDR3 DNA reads TGTGCCATCAGTGAGCACAAAGGGGGTACCGGGGAGCTGTTTTTT.

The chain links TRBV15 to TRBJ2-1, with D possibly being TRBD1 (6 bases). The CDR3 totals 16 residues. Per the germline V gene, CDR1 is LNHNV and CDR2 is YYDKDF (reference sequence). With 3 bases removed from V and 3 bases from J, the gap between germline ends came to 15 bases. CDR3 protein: CATSSNRVTSYNEQFF. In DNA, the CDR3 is TGTGCCACCAGCAGCAACAGGGTAACGAGCTACAATGAGCAGTTCTTC.

CDR3 bases: TGTGCCAGCAGTTATCGGAGCACTGAAGCTTTCTTT. This encodes CASSYRSTEAFF. This chain uses TRBV28 with TRBJ1-1; D unresolved. Germline CDR1 MDHEN, CDR2 SYDVKM. V lost 4 bases and J lost 4, with 7 bases in between. This CDR3 has 12 residues. The complete variable domain, with remaining parts taken from reference TRBV28 and TRBJ1-1, reads DVKVTQSSRYLVKRTGEKVFLECVQDMDHENMFWYRQDPGLGLRLIYFSYDVKMKEKGDIPEGYSVSREKKERFSLILESASTNQTSMYLCASSYRSTEAFFGQGTRLTVV.

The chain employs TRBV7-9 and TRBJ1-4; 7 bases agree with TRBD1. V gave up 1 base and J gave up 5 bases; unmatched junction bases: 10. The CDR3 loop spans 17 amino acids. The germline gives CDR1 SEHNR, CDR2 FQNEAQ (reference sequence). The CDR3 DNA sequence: TGTGCCAGCAGCTTAGGGGACAGCTCGGGGGTAAATGAAAAACTGTTTTTT. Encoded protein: CASSLGDSSGVNEKLFF.

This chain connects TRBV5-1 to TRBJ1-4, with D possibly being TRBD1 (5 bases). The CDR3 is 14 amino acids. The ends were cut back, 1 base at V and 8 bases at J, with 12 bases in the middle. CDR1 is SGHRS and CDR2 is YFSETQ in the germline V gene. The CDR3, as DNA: TGCGCCAGCAGCTTGTTCGGGGGGACGGAAAAACTGTTTTTT. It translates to CASSLFGGTEKLFF.

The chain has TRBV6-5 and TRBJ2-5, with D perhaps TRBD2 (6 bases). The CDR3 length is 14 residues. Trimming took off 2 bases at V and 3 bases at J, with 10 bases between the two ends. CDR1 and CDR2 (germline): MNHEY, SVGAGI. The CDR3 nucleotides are TGTGCCAGCAGTTACGGAGGGAATAAAGAGACCCAGTACTTC. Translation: CASSYGGNKETQYF.

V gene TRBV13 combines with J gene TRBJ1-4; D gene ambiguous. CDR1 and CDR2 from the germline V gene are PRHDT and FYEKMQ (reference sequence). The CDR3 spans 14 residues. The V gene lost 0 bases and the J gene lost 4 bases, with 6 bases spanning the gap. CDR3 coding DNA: TGTGCCAGCAGCTTAGGGAGAGATAATGAAAAACTGTTTTTT. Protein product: CASSLGRDNEKLFF.

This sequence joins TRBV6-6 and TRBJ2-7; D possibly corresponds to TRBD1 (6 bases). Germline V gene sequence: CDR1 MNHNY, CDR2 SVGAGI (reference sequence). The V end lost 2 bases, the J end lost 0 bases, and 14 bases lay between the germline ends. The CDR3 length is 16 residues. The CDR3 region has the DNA TGTGCCAGCAGTTACACGGGACAACTAATCTCCTACGAGCAGTACTTC. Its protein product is CASSYTGQLISYEQYF.

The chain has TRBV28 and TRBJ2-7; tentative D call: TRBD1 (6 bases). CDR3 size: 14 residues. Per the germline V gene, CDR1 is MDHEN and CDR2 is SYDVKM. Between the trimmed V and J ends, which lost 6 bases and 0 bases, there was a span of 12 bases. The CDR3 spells CASRNPGDSYEQYF. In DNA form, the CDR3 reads TGTGCCAGCAGGAATCCAGGGGACTCCTACGAGCAGTACTTC.